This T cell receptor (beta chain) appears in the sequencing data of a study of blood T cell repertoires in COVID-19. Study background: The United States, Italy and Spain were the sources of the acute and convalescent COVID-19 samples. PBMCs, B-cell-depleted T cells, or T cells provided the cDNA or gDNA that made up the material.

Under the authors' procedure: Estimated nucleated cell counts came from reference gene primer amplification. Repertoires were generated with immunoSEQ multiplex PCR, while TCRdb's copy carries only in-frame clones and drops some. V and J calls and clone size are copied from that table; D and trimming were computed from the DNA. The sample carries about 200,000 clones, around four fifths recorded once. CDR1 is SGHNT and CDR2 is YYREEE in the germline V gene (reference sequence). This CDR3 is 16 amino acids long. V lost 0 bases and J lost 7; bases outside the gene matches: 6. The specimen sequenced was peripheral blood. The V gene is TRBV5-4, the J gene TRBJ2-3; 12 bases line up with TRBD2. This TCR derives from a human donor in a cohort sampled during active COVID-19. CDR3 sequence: CASSLGLAGELHTQYF. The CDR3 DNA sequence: TGTGCCAGCAGCTTGGGACTAGCGGGAGAATTACATACGCAGTATTTT.